Following are 26 T cell receptor beta chains from one sample sequenced in a study of cytomegalovirus exposure and HLA in healthy donors. 13 Jbeta primers and 60 Vbeta primers were used for the PCR. Using immunoSEQ multiplex PCR, the repertoire was profiled, and TCRdb retains in-frame clones only, with some absent. The profile shows over 65,000 clones, over 70% of them singletons. The sample taken for sequencing was PBMCs. The receptor source for this set is a middle-aged woman in good health and CMV-seronegative.

The rearrangement joins TRBV5-6 to TRBJ1-2, with TRBD1 matching 7 bases. From germline, CDR1 is SGHDT and CDR2 YYEEEE. The ends lost 4 bases at V and 5 bases at J; junction bases unmatched: 5. The CDR3 length is 13 residues. DNA for the CDR3: TGTGCCAGCAGCCCGGGACAGAATTATGGCTACACCTTC. Translation: CASSPGQNYGYTF.

The rearrangement uses TRBV6-1 and TRBJ1-5; 8 bases agree with TRBD1. CDR1 and CDR2 from the germline V gene are MNHNS and SASEGT. The V gene end was trimmed by 5 bases and the J gene end by 7 bases; junction bases not matched to a gene: 7. The CDR3 is 14 amino acids. The CDR3 loop is CASSFPGTGQPQHF. CDR3 bases: TGTGCCAGCAGTTTTCCAGGGACAGGACAGCCCCAGCATTTT.

The CDR3 DNA follows: TGCGCCAGCAGGAGGGACAGGGGCCGACAGAACACTGAAGCTTTCTTT. Protein: CASRRDRGRQNTEAFF. The chain employs TRBV5-1 and TRBJ1-1; 10 nucleotides align to TRBD1. Germline lookup yields CDR1 SGHRS and CDR2 YFSETQ. V trimming: 5 bases; J trimming: 1 base; junction bases outside the gene matches: 8. This CDR3 comprises 16 residues.

This chain joins TRBV19 and TRBJ2-3; 8 bases fit TRBD1. The CDR3 spans 15 residues. The germline V gene has CDR1 LNHDA and CDR2 SQIVND (reference sequence). With V trimmed by 4 bases and J by 5 bases, 8 bases remained unmatched. CDR3 residues: CASSTTGAGIDTQYF. For the CDR3, the DNA is TGTGCCAGTAGTACGACAGGGGCCGGGATAGATACGCAGTATTTT.

The sample holds one count of this clone. V and J are TRBV29-1 and TRBJ2-1; maybe TRBD2 (7 bases). The CDR3 length is 16 residues. Germline assignment: CDR1 SQVTM and CDR2 ANQGSEA. V lost 6 bases, J lost 7 bases, and 25 bases lay in between. CDR3 amino acids: CSVTGLETRGRNEQFF. CDR3 coding DNA: TGCAGCGTGACCGGACTAGAAACTAGGGGGAGGAATGAGCAGTTCTTC.

The chain uses TRBV6-1 and TRBJ1-6; 9 nucleotides align to TRBD1. The CDR3 loop spans 15 amino acids. J was trimmed by 2 bases and V by 7 bases; bases with no gene match: 3. CDR1 and CDR2 from the germline V gene are MNHNS and SASEGT. CDR3 residues: CASNTGGTYNSPLHF. In DNA form, the CDR3 reads TGTGCCAGCAATACAGGGGGCACCTATAATTCACCCCTCCACTTT.

The chain links TRBV19 to TRBJ1-5, with 7 bases fitting TRBD1. The CDR3 length is 15 residues. CDR1 LNHDA and CDR2 SQIVND come from the germline V gene (reference sequence). With V trimmed by 5 bases and J by 6 bases, 10 bases remained unmatched. CDR3 amino acids: CASSPTGQVAQPQHF. In DNA form, the CDR3 reads TGTGCCAGTAGTCCTACTGGACAGGTTGCTCAGCCCCAGCATTTT.

The rearrangement links TRBV18 to TRBJ2-7, with D uncertain. CDR1 is KGHSH and CDR2 is LQKENI in the germline V gene. V dropped 4 bases and J dropped 4 bases, with 11 bases sitting between them. The length of the CDR3 is 13 residues. The CDR3 DNA reads TGTGCCAGCTCACTGGGCCTTGATTACGAGCAGTACTTC. Translated: CASSLGLDYEQYF.

This clone was recorded a few times. J is TRBJ2-1 and V is TRBV4-2; TRBD2 aligns across 11 bases. The V gene end was trimmed by 0 bases and the J gene end by 8 bases; junction bases not matched to a gene: 6. The germline V gene has CDR1 LGHNA and CDR2 YNFKEQ. This CDR3 is built from 16 residues. The CDR3 DNA is TGTGCCAGCAGCCAAGAGATAGCGGGAGGGTCGGATGAGCAGTTCTTC. The encoded protein is CASSQEIAGGSDEQFF.

The chain has TRBV4-1 and TRBJ2-3; 8 nucleotides match TRBD2. After removal of 4 bases from V and 10 bases from J, the junction contained 7 bases not matched to a gene. The germline V gene encodes CDR1 MGHRA and CDR2 YSYEKL. CDR3 length equals 13 residues. CDR3 in amino acids: CASSPGGDRAQYF. The CDR3 bases are TGCGCCAGCAGCCCCGGGGGGGATCGGGCGCAGTATTTT.

The chain employs TRBV7-6 and TRBJ2-1; the match to TRBD2 covers 9 bases. Trimming cost V 1 base and J 4 bases; bases outside gene matches: 2. The germline CDR1 and CDR2 sequences are SGHVS and FNYEAQ. The CDR3 loop spans 15 amino acids. The CDR3 region has the DNA TGTGCCAGCAGCTTAGTAGCGGGGGTGTACAATGAGCAGTTCTTC. This gives the protein CASSLVAGVYNEQFF.

In regard to this clone: Different DNA sequences within this sample yield the same CDR3. The rearrangement links TRBV9 to TRBJ1-2; a weak D match, TRBD1 (5 bases). Germline CDR1 reads SGDLS; CDR2 reads YYNGEE. The CDR3 is made up of 13 amino acids. Trimming cost V 0 bases and J 3 bases, with 6 bases left between them. The CDR3 bases are TGTGCCAGCAGCGTAGGGGGCGACTATGGCTACACCTTC. It yields the protein CASSVGGDYGYTF.

V and J are TRBV5-5 and TRBJ1-5; 8 bases align to TRBD1. The V gene's germline CDR1 is SGHKS and CDR2 YYEKEE (reference sequence). Trimming took 4 bases from V and 3 from J; bases not matched to a gene: 9. The CDR3 loop spans 16 amino acids. The chain's CDR3 is CASSPITGGINQPQHF. The CDR3 bases are TGTGCCAGCAGCCCGATTACAGGGGGGATCAATCAGCCCCAGCATTTT.

The rearrangement joins TRBV5-4 to TRBJ2-7, with 11 bases aligning to TRBD2. Trimming removed 4 bases from V and 2 bases from J; junction bases left unmatched: 11. The length of the CDR3 is 17 residues. CDR1 SGHNT and CDR2 YYREEE come from the germline V gene (reference sequence). The CDR3 sequence: CASSDAQLAGGPYEQYF. The CDR3 bases are TGTGCCAGCAGCGACGCTCAATTAGCGGGAGGGCCCTACGAGCAGTACTTC.

V gene TRBV6-1 combines with J gene TRBJ1-1; tentative D call: TRBD1 (6 bases). Trimming took off 8 bases at V and 5 bases at J, with 15 bases between the two ends. Germline CDR1 and CDR2: MNHNS and SASEGT. CDR3 length: 13 residues. The CDR3 loop is CASPRGGWTEAFF. For the CDR3, the DNA is TGTGCCAGCCCGAGGGGGGGTTGGACTGAAGCTTTCTTT.

This clone has a single count. The chain joins TRBV30 to TRBJ1-2; D is possibly TRBD1 (5 bases). Trimming took 0 bases from V and 10 from J, leaving 15 bases between them. Germline-derived CDR1 and CDR2 are GTSNPN and SVGIG (reference sequence). CDR3 size: 13 residues. DNA of the CDR3: TGTGCCTGGAGTGTCAGTATGGGGGAGGACTACACCTTC. The encoded protein is CAWSVSMGEDYTF.

This clone was recorded a few times. This chain connects TRBV9 to TRBJ2-2; D not certain. This CDR3 comprises 14 residues. Germline V lookup: CDR1 SGDLS, CDR2 YYNGEE. V was clipped by 0 bases and J by 7 bases, with 10 bases between them. Written as DNA, the CDR3 is TGTGCCAGCAGCGTAGAGTCAACGGTCGGGGAGCTGTTTTTT. This gives the protein CASSVESTVGELFF.

The table lists this clone with a few counts. J is TRBJ2-7 and V is TRBV30, with 11 positions matching TRBD2. This CDR3 region has 15 residues. The ends lost 2 bases at V and 6 bases at J; junction bases unmatched: 9. Germline CDR1 GTSNPN, CDR2 SVGIG (reference sequence). CDR3 sequence (DNA): TGTGCCTGGAGTTTACTAGCGGGAGTAAGGGGCGAGCAGTACTTC. Residues: CAWSLLAGVRGEQYF.

The CDR3 here is CASSVLYNEQFF. The CDR3 nucleotides read TGTGCCAGCTCAGTATTGTACAATGAGCAGTTCTTC. V is TRBV18 and J is TRBJ2-1; D is undetermined. The CDR3 is 12 residues long. Trimming pared 5 bases from V and 4 bases from J, leaving 6 bases between. The germline V gene has CDR1 KGHSH and CDR2 LQKENI.

V and J are TRBV6-1 and TRBJ2-2; a possible D gene is TRBD1 (5 bases). CDR3 length: 13 amino acids. Germline V gene data show CDR1 as MNHNS and CDR2 as SASEGT. Trimming left V 5 bases short and J 7 bases short, with 11 bases between. The CDR3 is CASSTREHGELFF. The CDR3 DNA sequence: TGTGCCAGCAGTACCAGGGAACACGGGGAGCTGTTTTTT.

The chain employs TRBV19 and TRBJ2-3, with 10 bases identical to TRBD1. The CDR3 has 15 residues. J was trimmed by 4 bases and V by 5 bases; bases with no gene match: 6. The germline gives CDR1 LNHDA, CDR2 SQIVND (reference sequence). The CDR3 bases are TGTGCCAGTAGTCCCGACAGGGGGCATGCAGATACGCAGTATTTT. Its protein is CASSPDRGHADTQYF. Full variable domain (remainder filled in from reference TRBV19 and TRBJ2-3): DGGITQSPKYLFRKEGQNVTLSCEQNLNHDAMYWYRQDPGQGLRLIYYSQIVNDFQKGDIAEGYSVSREKKESFPLTVTSAQKNPTAFYLCASSPDRGHADTQYFGPGTRLTVL.

The chain employs TRBV10-2 and TRBJ2-1, with TRBD2 as a possible D gene (6 bases). The CDR3 runs 15 residues. The V end lost 7 bases, the J end lost 4 bases, and 17 bases lay between the germline ends. Germline CDR1 reads WSHSY; CDR2 reads SAAADI. CDR3 nucleotide sequence: TGCGCCAGCATGCGGACTGGAGGGGAATACAATGAGCAGTTCTTC. Translated: CASMRTGGEYNEQFF.

V is TRBV30 and J is TRBJ1-2; D unresolved. There are 11 residues in the CDR3. Between the trimmed V and J ends, which lost 4 bases and 8 bases, there was a span of 11 bases. Per the germline V gene, CDR1 is GTSNPN and CDR2 is SVGIG (reference sequence). The CDR3 nucleotides read TGTGCCTGGACCCTAGAGTGGGGCTACACCTTC. Its translation is CAWTLEWGYTF.

The chain has TRBV7-6 and TRBJ2-2; 7 positions agree with TRBD2. V shed 1 base, J shed 1 base, and the junction held 9 bases outside the gene matches. CDR1 is SGHVS and CDR2 is FNYEAQ in the germline V gene. The CDR3 length is 18 residues. The CDR3 reads CASSLGPGGAGNTGELFF. In DNA form, the CDR3 reads TGTGCCAGCAGCTTAGGGCCGGGAGGAGCGGGGAACACCGGGGAGCTGTTTTTT.

The gene calls are TRBV7-3 and TRBJ1-1; tentatively, D is TRBD1 (5 bases). The ends were cut back, 0 bases at V and 0 bases at J, with 5 bases in the middle. The CDR3 has 14 amino acids. Germline V gene sequence: CDR1 SGHTA, CDR2 FQGTGA. The DNA for the CDR3 is TGTGCCAGCAGCTTAACAGGGGTGAACACTGAAGCTTTCTTT. Translating gives CASSLTGVNTEAFF.

This rearrangement joins TRBV18 to TRBJ1-1; 7 positions agree with TRBD1. Trimming cost V 5 bases and J 4 bases; bases outside gene matches: 7. This CDR3 region has 14 residues. The germline V gene encodes CDR1 KGHSH and CDR2 LQKENI. CDR3 protein: CASSLTGSGTEAFF. The CDR3 DNA reads as TGTGCCAGCTCATTGACAGGGAGCGGCACTGAAGCTTTCTTT.